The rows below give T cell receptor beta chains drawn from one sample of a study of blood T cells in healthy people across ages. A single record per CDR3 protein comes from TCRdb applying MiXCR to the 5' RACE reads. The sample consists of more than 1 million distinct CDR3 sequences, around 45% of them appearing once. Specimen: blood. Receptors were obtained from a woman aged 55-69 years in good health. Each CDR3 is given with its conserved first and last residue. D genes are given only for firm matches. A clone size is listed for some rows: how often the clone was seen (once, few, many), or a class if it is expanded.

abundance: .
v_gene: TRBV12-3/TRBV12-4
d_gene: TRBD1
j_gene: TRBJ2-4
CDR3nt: TGTGCCAGCAGACTAAGACCGGGACAGGCGACACTAGGAGAAAACATTCAGTACTTC
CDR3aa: CASRLRPGQATLGENIQYF

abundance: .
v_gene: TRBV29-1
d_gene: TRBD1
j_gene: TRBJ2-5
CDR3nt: TGCAGCCTTGTCACAGGGGTGGCAGAGACCCAGTACTTC
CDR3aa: CSLVTGVAETQYF

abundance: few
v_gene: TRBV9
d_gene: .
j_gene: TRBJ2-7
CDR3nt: TGTGCCAGCAGCACATCAACGGGAGCGGCGTCCTACGAGCAGTACTTC
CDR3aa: CASSTSTGAASYEQYF

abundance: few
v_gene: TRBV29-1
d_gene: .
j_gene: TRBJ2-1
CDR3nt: TGCAGCGTTGGGGGGGCTGTTGGCGGAGGGGACAATGAGCAGTTCTTC
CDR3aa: CSVGGAVGGGDNEQFF

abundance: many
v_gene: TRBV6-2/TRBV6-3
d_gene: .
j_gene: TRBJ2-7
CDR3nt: TGTGCCAGCAGTTACTCGAAGAGCAATGGCAGGCGTTACGAGCAGTACTTC
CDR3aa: CASSYSKSNGRRYEQYF

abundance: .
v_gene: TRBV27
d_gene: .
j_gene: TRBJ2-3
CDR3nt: TGTGCCAGCAGTGACCCGGGACATCGGGGCACAGATACGCAGTATTTT
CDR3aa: CASSDPGHRGTDTQYF

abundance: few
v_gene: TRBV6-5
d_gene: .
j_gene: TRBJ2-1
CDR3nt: TGTGCCAGCAGTTACTCGACAGGAAACAATGAGCAGTTCTTC
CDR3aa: CASSYSTGNNEQFF

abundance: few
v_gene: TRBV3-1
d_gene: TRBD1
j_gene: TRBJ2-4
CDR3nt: TGTGCCAGCAGCCACAGGGACAGGCAAATCAAAAACATTCAGTACTTC
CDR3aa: CASSHRDRQIKNIQYF

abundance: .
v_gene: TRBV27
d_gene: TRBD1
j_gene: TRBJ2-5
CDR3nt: TGTGCCAGCAGTTTATATGGCAGGGGGCGCGGAGAGACCCAGTACTTC
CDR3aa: CASSLYGRGRGETQYF

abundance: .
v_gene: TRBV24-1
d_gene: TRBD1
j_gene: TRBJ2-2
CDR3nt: TGTGCCACCAGTGATCGGGACAGGGTCGCCACCGGGGAGCTGTTTTTT
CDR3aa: CATSDRDRVATGELFF

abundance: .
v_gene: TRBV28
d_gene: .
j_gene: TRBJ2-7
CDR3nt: TGTGCCAGCAGTCAGCGACGGGGGTCGGAAGAGCAGTACTTC
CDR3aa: CASSQRRGSEEQYF

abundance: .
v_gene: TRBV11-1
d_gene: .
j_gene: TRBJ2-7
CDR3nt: TGTGCCAGCAGACCCCAAGCCGGGACACTTAACTACGAGCAGTACTTC
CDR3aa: CASRPQAGTLNYEQYF

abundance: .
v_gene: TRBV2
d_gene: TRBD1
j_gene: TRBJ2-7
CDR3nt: TGTGCCAGCAGCCAGGGGGTCGGGTTCTACGAGCAGTACTTC
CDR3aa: CASSQGVGFYEQYF

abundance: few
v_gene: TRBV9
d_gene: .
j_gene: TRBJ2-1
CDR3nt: TGTGCCAGCAGCGTTGGGGACAAATACAATGAGCAGTTCTTC
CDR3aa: CASSVGDKYNEQFF

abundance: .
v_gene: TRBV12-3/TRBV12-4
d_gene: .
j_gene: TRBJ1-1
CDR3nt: TGTGCCAGCAGCCCTGTTCAGAACACTGAAGCTTTCTTT
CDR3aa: CASSPVQNTEAFF

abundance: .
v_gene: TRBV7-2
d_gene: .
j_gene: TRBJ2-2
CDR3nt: TGTGCCAGCAGCTTCAGGGGCCACAGGGAGCTGTTTTTT
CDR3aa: CASSFRGHRELFF

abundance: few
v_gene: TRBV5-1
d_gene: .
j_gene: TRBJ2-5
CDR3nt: TGCGCCAGCAGCTTAAAGACAGAGGGGACCCAGTACTTC
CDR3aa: CASSLKTEGTQYF